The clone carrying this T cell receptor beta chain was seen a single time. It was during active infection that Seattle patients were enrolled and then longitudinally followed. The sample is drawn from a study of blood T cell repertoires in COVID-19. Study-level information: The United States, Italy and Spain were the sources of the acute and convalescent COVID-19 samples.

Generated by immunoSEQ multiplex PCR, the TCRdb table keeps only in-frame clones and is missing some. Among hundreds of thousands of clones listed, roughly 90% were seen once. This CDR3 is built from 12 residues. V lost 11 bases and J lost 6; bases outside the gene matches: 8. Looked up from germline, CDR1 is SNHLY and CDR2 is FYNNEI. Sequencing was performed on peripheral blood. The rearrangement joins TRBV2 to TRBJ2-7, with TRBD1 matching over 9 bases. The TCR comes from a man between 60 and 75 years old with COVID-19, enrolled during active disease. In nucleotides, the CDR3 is TGTGCCGCATCGACAGGGGGTGGCGAGCAGTACTTC. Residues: CAASTGGGEQYF.